This T cell receptor beta chain emerged from a study of spatial heterogeneity in lung cancer. Study overall: In raw reads, more than eight appearances on average were recorded for each unique TCR and UMI combination.

TCRdb re-derived calls from the 5' RACE reads in MiXCR, one entry per CDR3 protein. The data show over 3,000 distinct CDR3 sequences, with roughly a third seen just once and roughly 12% held by the top ten. The time point: sample taken at primary tumor resection. The sequenced material consisted of unsorted whole RNA from tumor, nontumor lung or frozen PBMC. Study results and limitations: In tumors, expanded intratumoral alpha and beta TCR counts tracked mutation counts. Expanded TCRs that were ubiquitous or regional had counts tracking ubiquitous and regional nonsynonymous mutations, respectively.

Remarks on this clonotype: The antigen remains undetermined.

This TCR was sampled from a female donor with early-stage non-small cell lung cancer. This material consisted of lung tumor tissue, taken at surgery.

CDR3: CATSDFGGMEQFF. The DNA for the CDR3 is TGTGCCACCAGTGATTTTGGGGGAATGGAGCAGTTCTTC. The chain links TRBV24-1 to TRBJ2-1; D tentatively reads TRBD1 or TRBD2 (5 bases each). CDR1 KGHDR and CDR2 SFDVKD come from the germline V gene. The CDR3 covers 13 residues. The V gene lost 1 base and the J gene lost 10 bases, with 10 bases spanning the gap.